The table lists the clone carrying this T cell receptor (beta chain) with many counts. Its antigen remains unknown. The read ends 3 residues early relative to the CDR3; the germline J gene fills the gap. The sample is drawn from a study of T cell clonality in common variable immunodeficiency. The study, taken as a whole, reports: Fewer deletions and N-nucleotide insertions were reportedly seen in common variable immunodeficiency TCR beta sequences.

No CVID subject was ill or on immunomodulatory drugs when sampled. Each donor provided roughly 5 to 8 ml of heparinized whole blood. Control and CVID samples contributed equal amounts of genomic DNA. TCRdb keeps only in-frame clones here, not all; method: immunoSEQ multiplex PCR. Sampling found about 18,000 clones, none seen once. V trimming: 4 bases; J trimming: 0 bases; junction bases outside the gene matches: 3. Germline V gene lookup returns CDR1 SGHRS and CDR2 YFSETQ. The CDR3 extends over 15 amino acids. Sequencing was done on a sample of peripheral blood mononuclear cells. This clonotype was sampled from a human donor with common variable immunodeficiency. J is TRBJ2-7 and V is TRBV5-1; 11 positions agree with TRBD1. The DNA read from the CDR3 is TGCGCCAGCAGCCTCGGGACAGGGGGCTCCTACGAG. Its translation: CASSLGTGGSYE. The entire CDR3 is CASSLGTGGSYEQYF.